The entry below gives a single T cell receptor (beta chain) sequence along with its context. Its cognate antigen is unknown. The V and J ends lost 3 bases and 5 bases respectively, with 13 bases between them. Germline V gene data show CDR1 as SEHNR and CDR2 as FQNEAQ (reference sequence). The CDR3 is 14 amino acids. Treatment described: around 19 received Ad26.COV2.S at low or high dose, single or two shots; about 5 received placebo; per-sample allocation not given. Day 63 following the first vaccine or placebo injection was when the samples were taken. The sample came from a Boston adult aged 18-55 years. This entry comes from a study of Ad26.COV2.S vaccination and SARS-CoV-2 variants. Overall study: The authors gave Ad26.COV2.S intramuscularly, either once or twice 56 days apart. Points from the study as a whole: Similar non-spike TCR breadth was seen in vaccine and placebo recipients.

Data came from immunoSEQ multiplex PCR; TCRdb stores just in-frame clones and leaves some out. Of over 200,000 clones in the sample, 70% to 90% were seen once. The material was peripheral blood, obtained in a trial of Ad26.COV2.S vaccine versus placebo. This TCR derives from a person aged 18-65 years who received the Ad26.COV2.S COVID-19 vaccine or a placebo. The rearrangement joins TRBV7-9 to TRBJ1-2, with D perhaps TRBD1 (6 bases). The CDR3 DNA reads TGTGCCAGCAGCTTCCCGTGGGGGCTTTATGGCTACACCTTC. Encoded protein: CASSFPWGLYGYTF.